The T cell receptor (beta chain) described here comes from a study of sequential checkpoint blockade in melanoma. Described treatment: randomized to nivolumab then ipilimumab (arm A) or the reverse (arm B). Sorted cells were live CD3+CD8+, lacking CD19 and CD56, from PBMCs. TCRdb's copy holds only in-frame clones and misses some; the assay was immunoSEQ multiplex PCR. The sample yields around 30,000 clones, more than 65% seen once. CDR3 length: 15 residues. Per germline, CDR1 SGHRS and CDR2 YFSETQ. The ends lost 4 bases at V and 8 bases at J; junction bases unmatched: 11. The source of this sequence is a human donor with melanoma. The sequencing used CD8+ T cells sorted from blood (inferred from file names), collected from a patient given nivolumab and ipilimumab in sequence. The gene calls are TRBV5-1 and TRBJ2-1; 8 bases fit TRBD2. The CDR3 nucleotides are TGCGCCAGCAGCGAGGATCCGGGACTAGGGGATGAGCAGTTCTTC. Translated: CASSEDPGLGDEQFF.